This TCR beta chain was identified during a study of blood T cell repertoires in COVID-19. Libraries were prepared by immunoSEQ multiplex PCR; TCRdb keeps only in-frame clonotypes and omits some of them. This table holds approximately 120,000 clones, 75% to 90% found once. The CDR3 covers 15 residues. Germline V lookup: CDR1 MNHEY, CDR2 SMNVEV (reference sequence). Trimming removed 2 bases from V and 9 bases from J, with 14 bases in between. The clonotype originates from a woman older than 75 with COVID-19, enrolled during active disease. Sequencing was carried out using peripheral blood. V usage is TRBV27 and J usage is TRBJ1-6, with D perhaps TRBD1 (5 bases). In DNA, the CDR3 is TGTGCCAGCAGTTTAGGGTCGGGGGTTGGTTCACCCCTCCACTTT. Translation: CASSLGSGVGSPLHF.